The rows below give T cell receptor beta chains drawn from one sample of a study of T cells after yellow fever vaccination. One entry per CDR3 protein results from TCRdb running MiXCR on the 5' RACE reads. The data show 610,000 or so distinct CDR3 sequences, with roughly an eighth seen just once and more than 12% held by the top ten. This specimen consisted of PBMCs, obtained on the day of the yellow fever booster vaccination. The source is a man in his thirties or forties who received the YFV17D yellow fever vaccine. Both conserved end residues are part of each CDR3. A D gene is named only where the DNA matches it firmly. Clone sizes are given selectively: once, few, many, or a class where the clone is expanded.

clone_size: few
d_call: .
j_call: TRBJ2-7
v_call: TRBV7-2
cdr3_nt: TGTGCCAGCAGCCCGAGTGTTGGGTACGAGCAGTACTTC
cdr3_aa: CASSPSVGYEQYF

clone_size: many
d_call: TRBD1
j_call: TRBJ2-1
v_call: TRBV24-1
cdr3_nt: TGTGCCACCACTAGCGGACAGGGGGCCTCCAATGAGCAGTTCTTC
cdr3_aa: CATTSGQGASNEQFF

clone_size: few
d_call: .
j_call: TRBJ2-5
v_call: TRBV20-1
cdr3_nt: TGCAGTGCTAGAATACAAGAGACCCAGTACTTC
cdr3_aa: CSARIQETQYF

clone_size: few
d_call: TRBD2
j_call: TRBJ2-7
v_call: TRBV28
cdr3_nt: TGTGCCAGCAGTTCCCCCTCCCGACTAGCGGGAGCCTCCTACGAGCAGTACTTC
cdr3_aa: CASSSPSRLAGASYEQYF

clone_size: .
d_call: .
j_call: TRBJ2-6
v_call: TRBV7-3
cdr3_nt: TGTGCCAGCAGGGCGACTGGGGCCAACGTCCTGACTTTC
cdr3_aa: CASRATGANVLTF

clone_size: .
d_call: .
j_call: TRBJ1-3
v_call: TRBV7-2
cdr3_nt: TGTGCCAGCAGCGACTATGACAGTGCCATATATTTT
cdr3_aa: CASSDYDSAIYF

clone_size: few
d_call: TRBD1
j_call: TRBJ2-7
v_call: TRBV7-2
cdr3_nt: TGTGCCAGCAGACGGGACAGGGTAGACGAGCAGTACTTC
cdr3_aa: CASRRDRVDEQYF

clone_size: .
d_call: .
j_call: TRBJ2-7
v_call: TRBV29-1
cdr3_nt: TGCAGCGTTGTATCCGGAGGCAACTACGAGCAGTACTTC
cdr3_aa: CSVVSGGNYEQYF

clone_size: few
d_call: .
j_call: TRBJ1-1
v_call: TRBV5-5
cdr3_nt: TGTGCCAGCAGCTTGGTATATGAGAACGCTGAAGCTTTCTTT
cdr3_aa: CASSLVYENAEAFF

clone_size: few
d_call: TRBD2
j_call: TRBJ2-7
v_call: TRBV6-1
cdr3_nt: TGTGCCAGCAGTGAAGGGGCTAGCGGGAGCTACGAGCAGTACTTC
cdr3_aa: CASSEGASGSYEQYF

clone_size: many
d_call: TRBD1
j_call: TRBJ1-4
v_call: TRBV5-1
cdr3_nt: TGCGCCAGCAGCGGGGGACAGGGCGGTGAAAAACTGTTTTTT
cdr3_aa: CASSGGQGGEKLFF

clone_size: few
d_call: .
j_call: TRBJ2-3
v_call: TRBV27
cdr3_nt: TGTGCCAGCAGTTATAATACAGGGTTAGATACGCAGTATTTT
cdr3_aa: CASSYNTGLDTQYF

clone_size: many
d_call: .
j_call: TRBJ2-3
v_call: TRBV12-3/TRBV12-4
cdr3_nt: TGTGCCAGCAGGTTCCGTGCTAGCACAGATACGCAGTATTTT
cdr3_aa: CASRFRASTDTQYF

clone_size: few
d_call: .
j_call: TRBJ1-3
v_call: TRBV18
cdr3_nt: TGTGCCAGCTCAAGGGAGACCTCCTCTGGAAACACCATATATTTT
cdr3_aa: CASSRETSSGNTIYF

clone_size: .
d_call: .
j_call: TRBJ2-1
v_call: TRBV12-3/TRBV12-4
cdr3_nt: TGTGCCAGCAGCAACAGACCCATGGGAAATGAGCAGTTCTTC
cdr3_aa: CASSNRPMGNEQFF

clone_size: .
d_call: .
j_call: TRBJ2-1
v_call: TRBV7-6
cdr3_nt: TGTGCCAGCACCGGGACGGCCAAGTTTGGCGGCCCCAGGGAGCAGTTCTTC
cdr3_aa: CASTGTAKFGGPREQFF